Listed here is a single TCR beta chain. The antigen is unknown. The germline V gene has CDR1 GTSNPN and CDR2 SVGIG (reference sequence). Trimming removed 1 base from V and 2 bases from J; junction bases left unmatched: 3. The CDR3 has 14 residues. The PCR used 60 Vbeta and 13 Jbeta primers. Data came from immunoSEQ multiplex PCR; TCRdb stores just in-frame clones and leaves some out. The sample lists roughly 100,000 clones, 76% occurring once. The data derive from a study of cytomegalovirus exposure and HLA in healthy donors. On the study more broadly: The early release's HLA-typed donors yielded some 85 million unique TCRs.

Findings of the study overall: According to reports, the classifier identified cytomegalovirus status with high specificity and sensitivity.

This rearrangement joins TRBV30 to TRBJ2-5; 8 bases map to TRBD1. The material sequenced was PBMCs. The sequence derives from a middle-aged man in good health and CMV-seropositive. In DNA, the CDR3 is TGTGCCTGGAGTGGGACAGGGAGGCAAGAGACCCAGTACTTC. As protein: CAWSGTGRQETQYF.